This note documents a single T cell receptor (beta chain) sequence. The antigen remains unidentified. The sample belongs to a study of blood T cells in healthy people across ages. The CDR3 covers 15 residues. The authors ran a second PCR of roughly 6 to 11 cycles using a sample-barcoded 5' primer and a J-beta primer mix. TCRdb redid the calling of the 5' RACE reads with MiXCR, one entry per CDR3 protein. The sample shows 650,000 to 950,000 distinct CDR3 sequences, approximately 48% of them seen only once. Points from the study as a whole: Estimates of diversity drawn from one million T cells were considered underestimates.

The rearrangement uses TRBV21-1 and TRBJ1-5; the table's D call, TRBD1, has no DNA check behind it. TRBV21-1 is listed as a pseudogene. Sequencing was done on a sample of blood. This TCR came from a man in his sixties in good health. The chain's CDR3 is CAHLWDRSGCQPQHF. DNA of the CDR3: TGTGCCCACTTGTGGGACAGGTCGGGCTGTCAGCCCCAGCATTTT.